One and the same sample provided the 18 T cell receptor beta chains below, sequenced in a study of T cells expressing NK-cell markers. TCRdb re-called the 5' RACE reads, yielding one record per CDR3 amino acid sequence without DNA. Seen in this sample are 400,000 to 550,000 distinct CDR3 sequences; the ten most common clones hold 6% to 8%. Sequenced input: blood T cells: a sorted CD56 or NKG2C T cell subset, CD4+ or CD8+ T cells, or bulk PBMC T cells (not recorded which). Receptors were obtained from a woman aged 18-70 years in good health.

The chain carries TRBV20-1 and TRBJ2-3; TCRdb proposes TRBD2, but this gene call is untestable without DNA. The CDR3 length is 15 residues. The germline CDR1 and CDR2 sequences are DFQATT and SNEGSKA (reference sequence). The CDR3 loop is CSAREVAGGQNTQYF.

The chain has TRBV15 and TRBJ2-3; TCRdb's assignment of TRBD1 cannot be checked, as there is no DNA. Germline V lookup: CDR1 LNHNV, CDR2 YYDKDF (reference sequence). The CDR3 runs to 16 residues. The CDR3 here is CATSRATGTSTDTQYF.

This chain's CDR3 is CASSLKGTEQFF. The chain joins TRBV11-3 to TRBJ2-1; TCRdb's D call, TRBD1, is unchecked because there is no DNA. This CDR3 is 12 amino acids long. Germline-derived CDR1 and CDR2 are SGHNT and YENEEA.

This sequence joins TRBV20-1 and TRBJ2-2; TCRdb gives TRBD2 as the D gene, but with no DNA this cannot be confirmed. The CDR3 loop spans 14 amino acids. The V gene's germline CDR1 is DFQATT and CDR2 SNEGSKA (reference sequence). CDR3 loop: CSARDARTDGELFF.

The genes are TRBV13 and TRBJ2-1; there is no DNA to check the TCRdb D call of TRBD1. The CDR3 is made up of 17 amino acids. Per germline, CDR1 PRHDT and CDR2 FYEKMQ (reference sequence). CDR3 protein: CASSGERVGRSYNEQFF.

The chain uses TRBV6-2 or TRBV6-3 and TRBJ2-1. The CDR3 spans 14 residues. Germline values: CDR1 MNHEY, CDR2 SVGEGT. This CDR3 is CASTLGQIRNEQFF.

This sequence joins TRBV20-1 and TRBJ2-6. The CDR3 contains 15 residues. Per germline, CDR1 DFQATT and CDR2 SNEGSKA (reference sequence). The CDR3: CSARGGSSGANVLTF.

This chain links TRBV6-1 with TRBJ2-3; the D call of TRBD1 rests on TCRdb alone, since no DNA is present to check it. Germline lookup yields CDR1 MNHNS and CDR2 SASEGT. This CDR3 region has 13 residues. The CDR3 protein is CAGSGQTPDTQYF.

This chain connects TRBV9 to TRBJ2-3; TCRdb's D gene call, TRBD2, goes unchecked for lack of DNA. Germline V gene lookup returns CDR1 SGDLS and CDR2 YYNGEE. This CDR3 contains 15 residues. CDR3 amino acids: CASSPTSGGANTQYF.

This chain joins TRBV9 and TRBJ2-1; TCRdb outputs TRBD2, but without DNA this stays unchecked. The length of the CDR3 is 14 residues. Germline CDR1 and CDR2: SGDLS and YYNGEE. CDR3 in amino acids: CASSPTTRTNEQFF.

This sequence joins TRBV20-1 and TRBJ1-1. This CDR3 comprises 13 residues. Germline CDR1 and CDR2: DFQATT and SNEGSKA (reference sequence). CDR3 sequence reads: CSARDNWRQEAFF.

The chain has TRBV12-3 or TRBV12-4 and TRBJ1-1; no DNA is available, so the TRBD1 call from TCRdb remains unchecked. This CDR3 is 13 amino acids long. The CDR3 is CASSTTGDTEAFF.

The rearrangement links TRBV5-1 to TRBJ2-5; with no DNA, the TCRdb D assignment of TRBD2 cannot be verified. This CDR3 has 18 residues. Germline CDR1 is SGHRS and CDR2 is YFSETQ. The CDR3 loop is CASSPGGTSGSRTETQYF.

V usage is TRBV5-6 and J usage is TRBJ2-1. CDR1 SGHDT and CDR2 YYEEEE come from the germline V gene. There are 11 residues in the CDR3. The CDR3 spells CASSLGGRQFF.

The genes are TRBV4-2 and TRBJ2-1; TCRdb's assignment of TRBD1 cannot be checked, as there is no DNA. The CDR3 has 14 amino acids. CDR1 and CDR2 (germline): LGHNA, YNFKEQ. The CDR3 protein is CASSQAGTTNEQFF.

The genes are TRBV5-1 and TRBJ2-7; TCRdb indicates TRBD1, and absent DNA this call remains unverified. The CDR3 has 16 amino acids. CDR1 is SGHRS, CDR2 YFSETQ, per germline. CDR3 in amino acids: CASSLIGQGISYEQYF.

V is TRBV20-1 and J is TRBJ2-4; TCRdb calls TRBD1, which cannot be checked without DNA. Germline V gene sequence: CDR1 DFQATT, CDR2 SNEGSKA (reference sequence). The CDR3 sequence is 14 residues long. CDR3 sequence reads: CSETGWGAKNIQYF.

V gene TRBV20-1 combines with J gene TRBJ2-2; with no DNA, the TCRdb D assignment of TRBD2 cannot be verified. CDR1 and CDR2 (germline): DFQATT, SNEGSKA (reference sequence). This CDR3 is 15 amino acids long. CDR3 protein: CSAREGLVFSGELFF.